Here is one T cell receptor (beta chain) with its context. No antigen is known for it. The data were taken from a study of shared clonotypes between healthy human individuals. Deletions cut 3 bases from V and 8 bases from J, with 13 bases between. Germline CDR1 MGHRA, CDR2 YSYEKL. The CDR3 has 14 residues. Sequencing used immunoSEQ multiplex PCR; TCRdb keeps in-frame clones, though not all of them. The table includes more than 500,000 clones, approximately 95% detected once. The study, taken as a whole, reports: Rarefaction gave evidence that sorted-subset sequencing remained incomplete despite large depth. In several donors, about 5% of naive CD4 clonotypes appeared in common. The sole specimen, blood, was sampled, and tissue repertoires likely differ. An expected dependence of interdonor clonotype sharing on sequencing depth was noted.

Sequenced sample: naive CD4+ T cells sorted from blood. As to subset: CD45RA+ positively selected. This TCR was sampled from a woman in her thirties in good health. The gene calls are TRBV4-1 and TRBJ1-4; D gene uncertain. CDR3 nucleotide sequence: TGCGCCAGCAGCCAGGAAGTTACGCGCGAAAAACTGTTTTTT. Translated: CASSQEVTREKLFF.